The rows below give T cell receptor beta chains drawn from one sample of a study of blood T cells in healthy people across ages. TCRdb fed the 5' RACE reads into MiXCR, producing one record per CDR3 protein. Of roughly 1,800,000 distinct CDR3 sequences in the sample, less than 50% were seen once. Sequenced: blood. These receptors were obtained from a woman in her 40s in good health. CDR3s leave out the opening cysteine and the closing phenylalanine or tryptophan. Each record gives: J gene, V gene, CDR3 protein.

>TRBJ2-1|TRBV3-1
ASSQFAGGAYNEQF
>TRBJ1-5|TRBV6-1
AESDTPYSNQPQH
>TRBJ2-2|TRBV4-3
ASSQIAGDTGGELF
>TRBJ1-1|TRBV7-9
ASSPKDRSPEAF
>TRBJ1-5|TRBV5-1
ASSLVAGDNQPQH
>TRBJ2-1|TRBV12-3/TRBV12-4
ASSYRVEYNEQF
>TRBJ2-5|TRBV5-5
ASSTGTGGIETQY
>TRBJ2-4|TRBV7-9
ASSLALARGEQY
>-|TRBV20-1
SASGEYEQY
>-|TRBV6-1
ASSEVGTGYFPEQY
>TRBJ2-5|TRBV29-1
SVEIGNQETQY
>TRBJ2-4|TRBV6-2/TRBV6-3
ASSIGNIQY
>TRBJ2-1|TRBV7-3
ASSPQGLAGGHPEQF
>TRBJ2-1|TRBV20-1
SAGPVDSPSSYNEQF
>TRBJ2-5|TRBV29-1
SVEGRGSKTQY
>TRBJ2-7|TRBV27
ASSFLQGSSYEQY
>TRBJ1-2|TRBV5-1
ASSLGGISNYGYT
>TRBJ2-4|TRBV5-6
ASSVQAGGAKNIQY
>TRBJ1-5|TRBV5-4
ASSLGQARRDQPQH
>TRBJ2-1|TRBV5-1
ASSLGATRYNEQF